Listed below are T cell receptor beta chains from one sample, sequenced in a study of T cell repertoires in cytomegalovirus infection. From the reads, TCRdb called clonotypes with MiXCR, one entry per CDR3 protein. The sample contains 300,000 to 400,000 distinct CDR3 sequences, less than 20% of which appear only once. Sequencing was carried out using PBMCs. Source of these receptors: a human donor in good health (CMV status not recorded). Some clones in this sample may be carry-over from other donors' samples. The CDR3 runs from the conserved cysteine through the conserved F or W. D genes are given only for firm matches. Part of the rows lack a size; the others show once, few, many or a class for expanded clones.

abundance	v_gene	d_gene	len	j_gene	CDR3nt	CDR3aa
NA	TRBV7-6	NA	15	TRBJ1-4	TGTGCCAGCAGCTTACAAAGGAGTGGCGTGGAAAGACTGTTTTTT	CASSLQRSGVERLFF
NA	TRBV4-2	NA	17	TRBJ1-5	TGTGCCAGCAGCCAAGGTGGGGACGGACAGATTAATCAGCCCCAGCATTTT	CASSQGGDGQINQPQHF
NA	TRBV6-1	TRBD1	13	TRBJ1-5	TGTGCCGCGGCGGGACAGGCGAGGCAGCCCCAGCATTTT	CAAAGQARQPQHF
few	TRBV4-2	NA	18	TRBJ2-6	TGTGCCAGCAGCCAAACGGGCCCCAGTCTCTCTGGGGCCAACGTCCTGACTTTC	CASSQTGPSLSGANVLTF
few	TRBV7-8	TRBD2	16	TRBJ2-1	TGTGCCAGCAGCTTAGGGGGCCTAGCGGGAGCGAATGAGCAGTTCTTC	CASSLGGLAGANEQFF
many	TRBV20-1	NA	16	TRBJ2-1	TGCAGTGCTAGAACACGGAGGGGACCCTCCTACAATGAGCAGTTCTTC	CSARTRRGPSYNEQFF
many	TRBV11-1	NA	15	TRBJ1-4	TGTGCCAGCAGCTTAGCGCCCGCGAGGAATGAAAAACTGTTTTTT	CASSLAPARNEKLFF
many	TRBV7-6	NA	14	TRBJ2-5	TGTGCCAGCAGCCCCAAACGGTACCAAGAGACCCAGTACTTC	CASSPKRYQETQYF
few	TRBV7-8	NA	14	TRBJ2-3	TGTGCCAGCGGTGTGGCCCCTAGCACAGATACGCAGTATTTT	CASGVAPSTDTQYF
NA	TRBV7-9	NA	15	TRBJ2-3	TGTGCCAGCAGCTTTGGTAGCGGCCCAACAGATACGCAGTATTTT	CASSFGSGPTDTQYF
many	TRBV7-9	NA	13	TRBJ2-5	TGTGCCAGCAGCCAAAAGGGTGGAGAGACCCAGTACTTC	CASSQKGGETQYF
NA	TRBV19	NA	14	TRBJ2-7	TGTGCCGCCGACGGAGGTGGCGGATACTACGAGCAGTACTTC	CAADGGGGYYEQYF
once	TRBV4-1	NA	12	TRBJ1-6	TGCGCCAGCAGCCGTGGAGCTAGCCCCCTCCACTTT	CASSRGASPLHF
few	TRBV6-5	TRBD1	20	TRBJ2-7	TGTGCCAGCAGTTACTTTCTACAGGGGGCTGGCCCCGGTGCGGGCTACGAGCAGTACTTC	CASSYFLQGAGPGAGYEQYF
NA	TRBV20-1	NA	14	TRBJ2-7	TGCAGTGCTCCGGCCCCGGGCCCTAAGAACGAGCAGTACTTC	CSAPAPGPKNEQYF
many	TRBV7-8	NA	14	TRBJ1-3	TGTGCCAGCAGCTTAGTCCACTCTGGAAACACCATATATTTT	CASSLVHSGNTIYF
many	TRBV7-2	NA	14	TRBJ2-7	TGTGCCAGCAGCTTAGCGCCCACCCTCTTCGAGCAGTACTTC	CASSLAPTLFEQYF
many	TRBV7-2	NA	15	TRBJ1-2	TGTGCCAGCAGCTTAGAGCCTCGGGGGAACTATGGCTACACCTTC	CASSLEPRGNYGYTF
NA	TRBV15	NA	15	TRBJ1-3	TGTGCCACCAGCAGAGGGCTATCCTCTGGAAACACCATATATTTT	CATSRGLSSGNTIYF
NA	TRBV11-2	NA	11	TRBJ2-5	TGTGCCAGCAGTATAGTAGAGACCCAGTACTTC	CASSIVETQYF
NA	TRBV15	NA	14	TRBJ2-2	TGTGCCACCAAGGCAGGTCGGGTCACCGGGGAGCTGTTTTTT	CATKAGRVTGELFF
many	TRBV12-3/TRBV12-4	TRBD1	14	TRBJ1-2	TGTGCCAGCAGTAAGGGACAGGGAAACTATGGCTACACCTTC	CASSKGQGNYGYTF
many	TRBV7-2	NA	15	TRBJ1-2	TGTGCCAGCAGCTTATCTTCAGGGAATCCCTATGGCTACACCTTC	CASSLSSGNPYGYTF